The 21 T cell receptor beta chains below come from one sample, sequenced in a study of control samples from healthy donors and cancer patients. Assay: immunoSEQ multiplex PCR; the TCRdb copy retains only in-frame clones and omits some. The repertoire holds 75,000 to 90,000 clones, with roughly nine tenths as singletons. Sequenced: blood. The receptors originated from a man aged 25 to 40 in good health.

The rearrangement uses TRBV6-1 and TRBJ2-7; D is uncertain. Germline V gene sequence: CDR1 MNHNS, CDR2 SASEGT. There are 12 residues in the CDR3. V was clipped by 3 bases and J by 5 bases, with 8 bases between them. The CDR3 is CASSDRANEQYF. CDR3 DNA sequence: TGTGCCAGCAGTGACCGGGCAAACGAGCAGTACTTC.

This chain joins TRBV14 and TRBJ1-1, with D perhaps matching TRBD1 (5 bases). The CDR3 loop spans 14 amino acids. Germline V gene data show CDR1 as SGHDN and CDR2 as FVKESK. V was pared by 6 bases and J by 1 base, with 12 bases between. This CDR3 reads CASRPQASNTEAFF. CDR3 nucleotide sequence: TGTGCCAGCAGGCCACAGGCTTCGAACACTGAAGCTTTCTTT.

CDR3 nucleotides: TGTGCCTGGAGTGTCTCTCACGGCAACGAGCAGTACTTC. Its translation: CAWSVSHGNEQYF. The genes are TRBV30 and TRBJ2-7, with unresolved D. Germline CDR1 GTSNPN, CDR2 SVGIG (reference sequence). V gave up 0 bases and J gave up 5 bases, with 11 bases separating them. The CDR3 runs 13 residues. The full variable domain, in which reference TRBV30 and TRBJ2-7 provide the parts outside the CDR3, is SQTIHQWPATLVQPVGSPLSLECTVEGTSNPNLYWYRQAAGRGLQLLFYSVGIGQISSEVPQNLSASRPQDRQFILSSKKLLLSDSGFYLCAWSVSHGNEQYFGPGTRLTVT.

The gene calls are TRBV5-1 and TRBJ1-2; D remains ambiguous. V lost 4 bases and J lost 8, with 12 bases in between. Germline V gene sequence: CDR1 SGHRS, CDR2 YFSETQ. This CDR3 region has 12 residues. Here the CDR3 DNA reads TGCGCCAGCAGCCCAACAAGGGAGGGCTACACCTTC. Protein: CASSPTREGYTF. Complete variable domain (other parts from reference TRBV5-1 and TRBJ1-2): KAGVTQTPRYLIKTRGQQVTLSCSPISGHRSVSWYQQTPGQGLQFLFEYFSETQRNKGNFPGRFSGRQFSNSRSEMNVSTLELGDSALYLCASSPTREGYTFGSGTRLTVV.

The rearrangement joins TRBV5-6 to TRBJ2-5, with D possibly matching TRBD1 (5 bases). CDR3 length: 14 residues. V was shortened by 3 bases and J by 0 bases, with 9 bases between the two germline ends. CDR1 and CDR2 from the germline V gene are SGHDT and YYEEEE. Here the CDR3 reads CASSSRQHQETQYF. In DNA form, the CDR3 reads TGTGCCAGCAGCTCCCGACAGCACCAAGAGACCCAGTACTTC. Based on the CDR3 plus reference TRBV5-6 and TRBJ2-5, the full variable domain is DAGVTQSPTHLIKTRGQQVTLRCSPKSGHDTVSWYQQALGQGPQFIFQYYEEEERQRGNFPDRFSGHQFPNYSSELNVNALLLGDSALYLCASSSRQHQETQYFGPGTRLLVL.

J is TRBJ2-3 and V is TRBV6-5; 10 nucleotides match TRBD1. Per germline, CDR1 MNHEY and CDR2 SVGAGI. The CDR3 has 15 residues. The trim removed 0 bases at V and 5 bases at J, leaving 2 bases unmatched. The CDR3 here is CASSYSDRGGDTQYF. CDR3 nucleotides: TGTGCCAGCAGTTACTCGGACAGGGGGGGAGATACGCAGTATTTT.

The rearrangement uses TRBV19 and TRBJ2-2; D may be TRBD2 (6 bases). V lost 5 bases and J lost 6, with 10 bases in between. This CDR3 contains 13 residues. Germline CDR1 LNHDA, CDR2 SQIVND (reference sequence). CDR3 in amino acids: CASSGTLAGELFF. CDR3 in DNA: TGTGCCAGTAGTGGGACTTTGGCCGGGGAGCTGTTTTTT.

This chain uses TRBV19 with TRBJ1-5; D is perhaps TRBD1 (5 bases). The CDR3 is made up of 17 amino acids. V gave up 3 bases and J gave up 1 base, with 16 bases separating them. Germline V CDR1 and CDR2: LNHDA, SQIVND (reference sequence). Written as DNA, the CDR3 is TGTGCCAGTAGTATCTTTCGGGGAAGGGGCAGCAATCAGCCCCAGCATTTT. It codes for CASSIFRGRGSNQPQHF.

The CDR3 loop is CASSEKPTGELFF. The CDR3 DNA reads TGTGCCAGCAGTGAAAAGCCCACCGGGGAGCTGTTTTTT. This chain joins TRBV6-4 and TRBJ2-2; D gene uncertain. Germline loops: CDR1 MRHNA, CDR2 SNTAGT. The CDR3 consists of 13 residues. Trimming removed 3 bases from V and 4 bases from J, with 6 bases in between.

CDR3 sequence (DNA): TGTGCCAGCAGCTTAGGGGATAACAGGGTGAGCACTGAAGCTTTCTTT. Translated: CASSLGDNRVSTEAFF. This chain links TRBV11-3 with TRBJ1-1; TRBD1 is a possible D gene (6 bases). The CDR3 totals 16 residues. CDR1 and CDR2 from the germline V gene are SGHNT and YENEEA. Trimming took 1 base from V and 4 from J, leaving 16 bases between them.

The V call is TRBV9, the J call TRBJ2-3, with D perhaps TRBD2 (6 bases). Trimming took off 3 bases at V and 0 bases at J, with 14 bases between the two ends. The CDR3 totals 16 residues. The germline V gene encodes CDR1 SGDLS and CDR2 YYNGEE. CDR3 coding DNA: TGTGCCAGCAGCGCATATCTAGGGACTAGCACAGATACGCAGTATTTT. Translated, it gives CASSAYLGTSTDTQYF.

The chain links TRBV19 to TRBJ2-7, with 7 nucleotides matching TRBD1. Germline V gene sequence: CDR1 LNHDA, CDR2 SQIVND (reference sequence). The CDR3 is 14 amino acids. V shed 5 bases, J shed 1 base, and the junction held 5 bases outside the gene matches. CDR3 in DNA: TGTGCCAGTAGTTGGGCAGGGGGTTCCTACGAGCAGTACTTC. It is translated as CASSWAGGSYEQYF.

This clone was seen only once. The chain combines TRBV19 with TRBJ1-1, with 11 bases aligning to TRBD1. V lost 6 bases and J lost 1; bases outside the gene matches: 7. Germline V gene lookup returns CDR1 LNHDA and CDR2 SQIVND (reference sequence). The CDR3 length is 16 residues. DNA of the CDR3: TGTGCCAGTAGGTGGACAGGGGGCGCCCGGAACACTGAAGCTTTCTTT. Translating it yields CASRWTGGARNTEAFF.

CDR3 nucleotides: TGTGCCAGCAGTTCGGCTAGACAGAAAAATTCACCCCTCCACTTT. It translates to CASSSARQKNSPLHF. V gene TRBV6-5 combines with J gene TRBJ1-6, with a weak D call TRBD1 (5 bases). Germline values: CDR1 MNHEY, CDR2 SVGAGI. The V end lost 4 bases, the J end lost 7 bases, and 14 bases lay between the germline ends. The CDR3 is 15 amino acids.

J is TRBJ2-2 and V is TRBV18, with D uncertain. Trimming shortened V by 0 bases and J by 5 bases, and 7 bases separated the two germline ends. Per germline, CDR1 KGHSH and CDR2 LQKENI. This CDR3 region has 14 residues. The CDR3 reads CASSPPGRTGELFF. DNA of the CDR3: TGTGCCAGCTCACCACCTGGCCGGACCGGGGAGCTGTTTTTT.

Notes on this clone: The junction and the germline gene differ at one end; a read error may be behind it. The V call is TRBV12-3 or TRBV12-4, the J call TRBJ2-1; 9 positions agree with TRBD2. There are 12 residues in the CDR3. The CDR3 bases are TGTGCCAGCAGTTTAGAGGGACTAGCCTGGGTCTTC. This gives the protein CASSLEGLAWVF.

V usage is TRBV5-1 and J usage is TRBJ2-3; no clear D. V shed 4 bases and J shed 4 bases, with 13 bases lying between them. The CDR3 extends over 14 amino acids. Looked up from germline, CDR1 is SGHRS and CDR2 is YFSETQ. The CDR3 DNA follows: TGCGCCAGCAGCCCCGGACGTTTCGCAGATACGCAGTATTTT. Protein sequence: CASSPGRFADTQYF.

The chain joins TRBV7-2 to TRBJ1-1; D might be TRBD1 (5 bases). The CDR3 is made up of 17 amino acids. Trimming removed 6 bases at V and 5 bases at J, with 25 bases between. Looked up from germline, CDR1 is SGHTA and CDR2 is FQGNSA. The CDR3 region is CASSRRGLLGGKTEAFF. DNA for the CDR3: TGTGCCAGCAGTCGTAGGGGCCTACTCGGTGGGAAGACTGAAGCTTTCTTT. The whole variable domain, remainder taken from reference TRBV7-2 and TRBJ1-1, is GAGVSQSPSNKVTEKGKDVELRCDPISGHTALYWYRQSLGQGLEFLIYFQGNSAPDKSGLPSDRFSAERTGGSVSTLTIQRTQQEDSAVYLCASSRRGLLGGKTEAFFGQGTRLTVV.

The V call is TRBV19, the J call TRBJ2-7; 7 positions match TRBD1. CDR1 and CDR2 (germline): LNHDA, SQIVND (reference sequence). J lost 2 bases, V lost 3 bases, and 7 bases had no gene match. The CDR3 sequence is 15 residues long. Written as DNA, the CDR3 is TGTGCCAGTAGTATTATGTGGACAGGCGCCTACGAGCAGTACTTC. This encodes CASSIMWTGAYEQYF. Variable domain in full (rest from reference TRBV19 and TRBJ2-7): DGGITQSPKYLFRKEGQNVTLSCEQNLNHDAMYWYRQDPGQGLRLIYYSQIVNDFQKGDIAEGYSVSREKKESFPLTVTSAQKNPTAFYLCASSIMWTGAYEQYFGPGTRLTVT.

The J gene is TRBJ2-7, the V gene TRBV6-5, with 9 bases lining up with TRBD1. CDR3 length: 13 residues. CDR1 and CDR2 (germline): MNHEY, SVGAGI. V lost 4 bases to trimming and J lost 5 bases; unmatched junction nucleotides: 3. CDR3 amino acids: CASSFRQGDEQYV. DNA for the CDR3: TGTGCCAGCAGTTTTAGACAGGGGGACGAGCAGTACGTC.

The V call is TRBV28, the J call TRBJ2-4, with D unresolved. Germline V lookup: CDR1 MDHEN, CDR2 SYDVKM. Deletions cut 8 bases from V and 3 bases from J, with 14 bases between. There are 14 residues in the CDR3. Here the CDR3 DNA reads TGTGCCAGCGCAAAAACAGCGCTCAAAAACATTCAGTACTTC. Protein: CASAKTALKNIQYF.